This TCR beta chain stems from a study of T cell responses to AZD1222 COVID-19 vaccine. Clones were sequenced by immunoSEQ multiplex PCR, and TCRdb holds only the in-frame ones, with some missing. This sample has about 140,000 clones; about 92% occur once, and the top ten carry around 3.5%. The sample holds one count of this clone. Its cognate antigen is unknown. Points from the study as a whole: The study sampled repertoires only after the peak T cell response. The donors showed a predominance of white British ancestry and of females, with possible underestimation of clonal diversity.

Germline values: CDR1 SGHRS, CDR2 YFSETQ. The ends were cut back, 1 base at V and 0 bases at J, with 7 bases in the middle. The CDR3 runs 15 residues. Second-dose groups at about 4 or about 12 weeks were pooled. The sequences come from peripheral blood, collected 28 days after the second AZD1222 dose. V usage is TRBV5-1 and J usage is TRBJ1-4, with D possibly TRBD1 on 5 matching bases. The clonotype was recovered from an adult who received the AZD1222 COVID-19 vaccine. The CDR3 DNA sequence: TGCGCCAGCAGCTTGAGGGGAACAACTAATGAAAAACTGTTTTTT. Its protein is CASSLRGTTNEKLFF. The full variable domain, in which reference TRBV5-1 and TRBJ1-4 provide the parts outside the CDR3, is KAGVTQTPRYLIKTRGQQVTLSCSPISGHRSVSWYQQTPGQGLQFLFEYFSETQRNKGNFPGRFSGRQFSNSRSEMNVSTLELGDSALYLCASSLRGTTNEKLFFGSGTQLSVL.